This T cell receptor (beta chain) is from a study of shared T cell receptors in the human thymus. The V gene lost 4 bases and the J gene lost 4 bases, with 10 bases spanning the gap. The germline V gene encodes CDR1 MDHEN and CDR2 SYDVKM. The CDR3 contains 14 residues. TCRdb's copy holds only in-frame clones and misses some; the assay was immunoSEQ multiplex PCR. The sample consists of approximately 730,000 clones, around 85% of them appearing once. This sample also belongs to another study, concerning human thymus T cells. That investigation notes: Each of the donors was a healthy Finnish infant who was undergoing open corrective cardiac surgery for congenital heart defects. Thymus tissue for the work was resected from patients undergoing corrective heart surgery. Biased V and J segment usage appeared in thymus and peripheral blood. Related research reported highly overlapping thymic repertoires among unrelated individuals.

The receptor was derived from a girl under three years old with a congenital heart defect. V and J are TRBV28 and TRBJ2-2; D remains ambiguous. Sample: thymocytes. CDR3 nucleotide sequence: TGTGCCAGCAGTTATGAAGAGAGCACCGGGGAGCTGTTTTTT. This encodes CASSYEESTGELFF. Full variable domain (rest looked up from reference TRBV28 and TRBJ2-2): DVKVTQSSRYLVKRTGEKVFLECVQDMDHENMFWYRQDPGLGLRLIYFSYDVKMKEKGDIPEGYSVSREKKERFSLILESASTNQTSMYLCASSYEESTGELFFGEGSRLTVL.